Listed here are 13 T cell receptor beta chains from one sample, sequenced in a study of blood T cell repertoires in COVID-19. The data were produced by immunoSEQ multiplex PCR, yet TCRdb's version contains in-frame clones alone and is incomplete. Of about 250,000 clones in the sample, about 83% were seen once. The sequencing input was peripheral blood. These receptors all stem from a woman aged 80 or over with COVID-19, enrolled during active disease.

This clone was seen once. The chain joins TRBV5-1 to TRBJ1-1; D gene ambiguous. Trimming pared 4 bases from V and 1 base from J, leaving 8 bases between. CDR1 is SGHRS, CDR2 YFSETQ, per germline. The CDR3 is 13 residues long. In DNA, the CDR3 is TGCGCCAGCAGCCCCGTTCGGAACACTGAAGCTTTCTTT. Translating it yields CASSPVRNTEAFF.

This clone has more than one count but fewer than ten. This chain joins TRBV18 and TRBJ1-5; D remains unclear. V shed 8 bases and J shed 4 bases, with 6 bases lying between them. Germline CDR1 KGHSH, CDR2 LQKENI. This CDR3 has 11 amino acids. Here the CDR3 reads CASGANQPQHF. The CDR3 nucleotides read TGTGCCAGCGGAGCAAATCAGCCCCAGCATTTT.

The rearrangement uses TRBV4-1 and TRBJ1-4, with 9 positions matching TRBD1. V shed 4 bases, J shed 2 bases, and the junction held 2 bases outside the gene matches. CDR3 length: 15 amino acids. CDR1 and CDR2 (germline): MGHRA, YSYEKL. The CDR3 nucleotides read TGCGCCAGCAGCCCAGGACAGGGGACTAATGAAAAACTGTTTTTT. Translating gives CASSPGQGTNEKLFF.

V and J are TRBV5-1 and TRBJ1-5; D ambiguous. The CDR3 contains 15 residues. Trimming pared 0 bases from V and 1 base from J, leaving 8 bases between. CDR1 and CDR2 from the germline V gene are SGHRS and YFSETQ. CDR3 sequence reads: CASSLDPGSNQPQHF. CDR3 DNA sequence: TGCGCCAGCAGCTTGGACCCGGGAAGCAATCAGCCCCAGCATTTT.

The rearrangement joins TRBV19 to TRBJ1-6; D is uncertain. V lost 3 bases to trimming and J lost 10 bases, with 19 bases between them. Germline V gives CDR1 LNHDA, CDR2 SQIVND (reference sequence). The CDR3 spans 16 residues. As DNA, the CDR3 is TGTGCCAGTAGTATGGGCATCTCTGTCCCGGGGTCACCCCTCCACTTT. Translated, it gives CASSMGISVPGSPLHF.

This clone has a single count. V usage is TRBV18 and J usage is TRBJ2-5; the D gene is possibly TRBD1 (5 bases). Trimming pared 1 base from V and 5 bases from J, leaving 14 bases between. Per germline, CDR1 KGHSH and CDR2 LQKENI. The CDR3 has 15 residues. In nucleotides, the CDR3 is TGTGCCAGCTCACCACGAACTGGGGCCGGGGAGACCCAGTACTTC. As protein: CASSPRTGAGETQYF.

This clone was counted once. The rearrangement links TRBV2 to TRBJ2-3, with 14 bases that match TRBD2. J was trimmed by 9 bases and V by 5 bases; bases with no gene match: 10. CDR3 length: 16 residues. Germline lookup yields CDR1 SNHLY and CDR2 FYNNEI. CDR3 protein: CASSSGTSGGRLTQYF. The DNA for the CDR3 is TGTGCCAGCAGTTCCGGGACTAGCGGGGGCCGGCTCACGCAGTATTTT.

V usage is TRBV19 and J usage is TRBJ1-2; 7 bases fit TRBD1. V was clipped by 10 bases and J by 8 bases; unmatched bases: 13. This CDR3 comprises 13 residues. Germline CDR1 reads LNHDA; CDR2 reads SQIVND (reference sequence). CDR3 coding DNA: TGTGCCACGCGAGACAGGGCATCTTGGGGCTACACCTTC. This codes for CATRDRASWGYTF.

This clone appeared a single time. The chain joins TRBV7-2 to TRBJ1-4; D is uncertain. V was trimmed by 2 bases and J by 0 bases, leaving 10 bases between them. CDR3 size: 16 residues. The germline V gene encodes CDR1 SGHTA and CDR2 FQGNSA. The CDR3 nucleotides read TGTGCCAGCAGCTTAATGCGAACCGCAACTAATGAAAAACTGTTTTTT. This sequence encodes CASSLMRTATNEKLFF. The variable domain in full, completed from reference TRBV7-2 and TRBJ1-4, reads GAGVSQSPSNKVTEKGKDVELRCDPISGHTALYWYRQSLGQGLEFLIYFQGNSAPDKSGLPSDRFSAERTGGSVSTLTIQRTQQEDSAVYLCASSLMRTATNEKLFFGSGTQLSVL.

This chain connects TRBV5-5 to TRBJ1-1, with TRBD1 matching over 8 bases. Trimming at V came to 5 bases and at J to 4 bases, leaving 7 bases not matched to a gene. CDR1 and CDR2 (germline): SGHKS, YYEKEE (reference sequence). CDR3 length: 14 amino acids. The CDR3 sequence is CASSDRGMFTEAFF. The DNA for the CDR3 is TGTGCCAGCAGTGACAGGGGTATGTTCACTGAAGCTTTCTTT.

The chain couples TRBV11-1 to TRBJ2-5; D is undetermined. From germline, CDR1 is SGHAT and CDR2 FQDESV (reference sequence). The CDR3 loop spans 12 amino acids. V lost 1 base and J lost 4, with 4 bases in between. CDR3 in amino acids: CASSLDRETQYF. The CDR3 DNA reads as TGTGCCAGCAGCTTAGATAGAGAGACCCAGTACTTC.

The V gene is TRBV5-1, the J gene TRBJ2-1; 8 positions agree with TRBD2. V trimming: 5 bases; J trimming: 7 bases; junction bases outside the gene matches: 8. The CDR3 length is 14 residues. CDR1 and CDR2 (germline): SGHRS, YFSETQ. CDR3 loop: CASREAGVLNEQFF. The DNA for the CDR3 is TGCGCCAGCAGGGAAGCGGGGGTTCTGAATGAGCAGTTCTTC.

This clone was seen once. This sequence joins TRBV9 and TRBJ1-4; tentative D call: TRBD1 (5 bases). This CDR3 contains 16 residues. Trimming took 0 bases from V and 2 from J, leaving 11 bases between them. Germline lookup yields CDR1 SGDLS and CDR2 YYNGEE. The CDR3 region has the DNA TGTGCCAGCAGCGTAGGTAATGGGGCGACTAATGAAAAACTGTTTTTT. This encodes CASSVGNGATNEKLFF.